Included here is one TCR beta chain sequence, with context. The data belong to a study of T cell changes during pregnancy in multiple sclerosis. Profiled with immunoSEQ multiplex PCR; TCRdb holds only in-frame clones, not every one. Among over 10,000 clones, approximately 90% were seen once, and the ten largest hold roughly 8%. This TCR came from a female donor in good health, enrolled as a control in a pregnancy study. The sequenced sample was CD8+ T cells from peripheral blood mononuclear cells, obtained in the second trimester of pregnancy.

The CDR3 DNA follows: TGTGCTAGTGGTTTGGTACTTGAGACAGGGTTCGCTGGGGGCAATCAGCCCCAGCATTTT. It encodes CASGLVLETGFAGGNQPQHF. The chain couples TRBV12-5 to TRBJ1-5, with 7 bases fitting TRBD1. The CDR3 runs to 20 residues. Germline V lookup: CDR1 LGHNT, CDR2 FRNRAP. J gave up 2 bases and V 0 bases, and 16 bases lay outside the gene matches.